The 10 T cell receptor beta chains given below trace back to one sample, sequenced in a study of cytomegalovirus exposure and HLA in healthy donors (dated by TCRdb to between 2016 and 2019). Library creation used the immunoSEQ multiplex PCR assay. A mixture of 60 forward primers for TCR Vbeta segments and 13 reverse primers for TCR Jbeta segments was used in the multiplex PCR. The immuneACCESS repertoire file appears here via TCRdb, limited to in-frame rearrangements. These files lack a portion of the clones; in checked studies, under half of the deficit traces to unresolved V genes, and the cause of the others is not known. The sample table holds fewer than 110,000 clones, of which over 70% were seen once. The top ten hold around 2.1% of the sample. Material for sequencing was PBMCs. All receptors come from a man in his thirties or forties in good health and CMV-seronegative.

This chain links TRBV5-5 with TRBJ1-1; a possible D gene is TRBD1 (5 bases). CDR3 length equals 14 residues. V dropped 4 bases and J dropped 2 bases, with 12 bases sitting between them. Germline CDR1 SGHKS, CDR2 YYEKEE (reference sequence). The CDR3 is CASSLSQANTEAFF. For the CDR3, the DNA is TGTGCCAGCAGCCTGTCACAGGCTAACACTGAAGCTTTCTTT.

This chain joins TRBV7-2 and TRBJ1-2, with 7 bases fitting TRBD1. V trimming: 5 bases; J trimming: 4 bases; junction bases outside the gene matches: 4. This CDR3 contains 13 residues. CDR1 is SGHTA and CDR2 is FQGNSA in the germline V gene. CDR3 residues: CASSLTGAYGYTF. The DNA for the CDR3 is TGTGCCAGCAGCCTCACAGGGGCCTATGGCTACACCTTC.

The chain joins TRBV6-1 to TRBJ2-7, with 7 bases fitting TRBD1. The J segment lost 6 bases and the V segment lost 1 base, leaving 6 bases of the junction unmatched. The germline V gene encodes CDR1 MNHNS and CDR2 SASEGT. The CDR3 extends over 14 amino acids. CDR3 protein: CASSEEAGGVEQYF. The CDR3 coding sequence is TGTGCCAGCAGTGAAGAGGCAGGGGGTGTCGAGCAGTACTTC.

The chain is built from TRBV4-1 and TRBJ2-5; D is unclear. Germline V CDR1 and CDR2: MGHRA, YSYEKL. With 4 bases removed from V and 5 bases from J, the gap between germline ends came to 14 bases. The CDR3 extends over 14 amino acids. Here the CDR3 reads CASSLLGVGETQYF. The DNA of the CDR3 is TGCGCCAGCAGCCTCCTCGGTGTCGGGGAGACCCAGTACTTC.

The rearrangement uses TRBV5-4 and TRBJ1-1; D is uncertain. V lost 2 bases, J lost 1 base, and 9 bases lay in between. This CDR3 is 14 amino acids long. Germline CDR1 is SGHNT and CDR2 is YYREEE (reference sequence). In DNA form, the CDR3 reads TGTGCCAGCAGCTTACAGAGCCCGAACACTGAAGCTTTCTTT. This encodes CASSLQSPNTEAFF.

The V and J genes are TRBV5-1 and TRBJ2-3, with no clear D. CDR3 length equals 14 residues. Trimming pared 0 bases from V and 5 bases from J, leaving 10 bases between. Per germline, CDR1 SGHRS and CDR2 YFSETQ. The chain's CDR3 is CASSLGGRVDTQYF. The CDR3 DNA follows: TGCGCCAGCAGCTTGGGTGGCCGTGTAGATACGCAGTATTTT.

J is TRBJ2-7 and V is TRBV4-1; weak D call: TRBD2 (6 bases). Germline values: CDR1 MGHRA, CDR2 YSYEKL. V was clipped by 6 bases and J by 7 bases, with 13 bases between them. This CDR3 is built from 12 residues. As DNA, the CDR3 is TGCGCCAGCAGAGCGGGTAGTACGGAGCAGTACTTC. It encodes CASRAGSTEQYF.

DNA for the CDR3: TGTGCCAGCAGCCAAGATCGATTCGACAGGCAAGATACGCAGTATTTT. Translation gives CASSQDRFDRQDTQYF. The gene calls are TRBV14 and TRBJ2-3; possible D gene TRBD1, 6 bases. Deletions cut 0 bases from V and 5 bases from J, with 15 bases between. The CDR3 extends over 16 amino acids. The germline gives CDR1 SGHDN, CDR2 FVKESK.

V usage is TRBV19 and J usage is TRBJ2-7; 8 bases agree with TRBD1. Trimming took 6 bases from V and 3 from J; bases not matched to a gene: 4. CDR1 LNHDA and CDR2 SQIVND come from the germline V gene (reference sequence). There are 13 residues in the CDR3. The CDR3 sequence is CASSTGGFYEQYF. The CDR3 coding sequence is TGTGCCAGTAGCACAGGGGGATTCTACGAGCAGTACTTC.

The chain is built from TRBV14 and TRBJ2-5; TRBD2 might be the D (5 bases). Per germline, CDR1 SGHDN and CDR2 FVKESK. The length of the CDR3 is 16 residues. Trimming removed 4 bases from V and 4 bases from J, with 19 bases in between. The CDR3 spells CASSPRAPGPRETQYF. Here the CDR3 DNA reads TGTGCCAGCAGCCCGCGGGCCCCTGGACCCCGAGAGACCCAGTACTTC.